This T cell receptor beta chain was profiled in a study of cytomegalovirus exposure and HLA in healthy donors. On the study more broadly: Prior work identified around 110 million unique TCR beta sequences in some 200 million T cells. Among several hundred genotyped donors, around 80% fell in the Caucasian-associated ancestry cluster.

With regard to this clone: Its antigen is undetermined.

Whole-study results and caveats: An apparent linkage of common viral pathogens to several of the most significant clusters emerged in a later analysis.

Use of 60 Vbeta and 13 Jbeta primers characterized the PCR. Produced via immunoSEQ multiplex PCR; TCRdb's table is partial and in-frame only. In total, the table holds around 30,000 clones. The TCR comes from a man aged 25-45 years in good health and CMV-seronegative. Sequenced: PBMCs.

The DNA for the CDR3 is TGTGCCAGCAGCCAAGAAGCTAGCGGGAGAGCTGATCCCGGGGAGCTGTTTTTT. This translates into CASSQEASGRADPGELFF. This chain uses TRBV4-2 with TRBJ2-2, with 10 bases fitting TRBD2. Germline V gene lookup returns CDR1 LGHNA and CDR2 YNFKEQ. The CDR3 covers 18 residues. Unmatched junction bases numbered 10, after V lost 0 bases and J lost 6 bases.